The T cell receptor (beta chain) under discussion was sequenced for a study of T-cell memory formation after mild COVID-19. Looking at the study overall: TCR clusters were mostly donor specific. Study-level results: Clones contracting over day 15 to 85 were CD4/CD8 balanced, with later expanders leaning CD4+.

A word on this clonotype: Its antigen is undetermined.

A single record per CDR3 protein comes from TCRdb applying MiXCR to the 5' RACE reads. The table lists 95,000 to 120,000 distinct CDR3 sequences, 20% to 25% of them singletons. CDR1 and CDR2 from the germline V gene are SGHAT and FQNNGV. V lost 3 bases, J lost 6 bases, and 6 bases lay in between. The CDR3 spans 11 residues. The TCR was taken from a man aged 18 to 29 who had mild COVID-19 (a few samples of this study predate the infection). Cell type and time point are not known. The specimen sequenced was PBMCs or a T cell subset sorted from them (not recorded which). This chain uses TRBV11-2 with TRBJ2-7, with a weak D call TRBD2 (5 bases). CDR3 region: CASSFGVEQYF. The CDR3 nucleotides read TGTGCCAGCAGCTTCGGGGTCGAGCAGTACTTC.